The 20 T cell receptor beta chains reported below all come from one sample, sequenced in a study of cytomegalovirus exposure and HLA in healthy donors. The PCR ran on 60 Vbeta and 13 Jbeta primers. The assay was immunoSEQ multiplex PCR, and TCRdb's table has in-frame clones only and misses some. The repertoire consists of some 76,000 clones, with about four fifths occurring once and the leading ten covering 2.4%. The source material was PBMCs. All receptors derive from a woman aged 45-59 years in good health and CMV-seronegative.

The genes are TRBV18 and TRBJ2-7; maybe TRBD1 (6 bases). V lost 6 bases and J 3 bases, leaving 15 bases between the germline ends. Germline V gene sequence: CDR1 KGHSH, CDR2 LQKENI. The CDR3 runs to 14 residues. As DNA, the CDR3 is TGTGCCAGCTCCGATACAGGGAAGAACTACGAGCAGTACTTC. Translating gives CASSDTGKNYEQYF.

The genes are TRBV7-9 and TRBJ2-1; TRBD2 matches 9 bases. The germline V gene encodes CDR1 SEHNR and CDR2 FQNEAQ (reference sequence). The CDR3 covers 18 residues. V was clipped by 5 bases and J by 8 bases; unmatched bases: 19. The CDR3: CASSKEAWWAGGSDEQFF. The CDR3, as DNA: TGTGCCAGCAGCAAAGAGGCGTGGTGGGCGGGAGGGTCGGATGAGCAGTTCTTC.

CDR3 bases: TGTGCCAGCAGTTACTTCGAGGGGGATCAGCCCCAGCATTTT. Translating it yields CASSYFEGDQPQHF. The chain is built from TRBV6-5 and TRBJ1-5; D perhaps matches TRBD1 (6 bases). Trimming removed 1 base at V and 5 bases at J, with 9 bases between. From germline, CDR1 is MNHEY and CDR2 SVGAGI. This CDR3 region has 14 residues.

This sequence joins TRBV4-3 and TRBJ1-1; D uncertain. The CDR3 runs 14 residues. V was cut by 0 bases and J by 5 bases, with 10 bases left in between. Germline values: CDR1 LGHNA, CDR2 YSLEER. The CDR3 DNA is TGCGCCAGCAGCCAAGATGTAGGGAGGACTGAAGCTTTCTTT. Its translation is CASSQDVGRTEAFF.

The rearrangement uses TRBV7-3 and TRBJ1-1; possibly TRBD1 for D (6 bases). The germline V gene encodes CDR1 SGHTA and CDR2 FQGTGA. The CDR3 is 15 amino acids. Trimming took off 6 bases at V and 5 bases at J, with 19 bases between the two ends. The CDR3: CASSPGSGGRTEAFF. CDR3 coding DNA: TGTGCCAGCAGTCCCGGGAGCGGGGGGCGGACTGAAGCTTTCTTT.

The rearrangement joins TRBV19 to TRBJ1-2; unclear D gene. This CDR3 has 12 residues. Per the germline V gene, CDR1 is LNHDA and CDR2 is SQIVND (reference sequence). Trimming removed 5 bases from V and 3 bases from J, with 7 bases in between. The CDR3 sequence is CASSPPDYGYTF. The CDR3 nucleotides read TGTGCCAGTAGTCCCCCGGACTATGGCTACACCTTC.

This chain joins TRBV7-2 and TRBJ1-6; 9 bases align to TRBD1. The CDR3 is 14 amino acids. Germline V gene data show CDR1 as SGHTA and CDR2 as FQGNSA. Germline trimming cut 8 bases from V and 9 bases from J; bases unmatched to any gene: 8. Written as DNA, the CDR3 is TGTGCCAGCGACAGGGGGGGTAGTGGTTCACCCCTCCACTTT. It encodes CASDRGGSGSPLHF.

The CDR3 DNA reads as TGCGCCAGCAGCCAAGATTTAGAACTAGCGGGCCACAATGAGCAGTTCTTC. It specifies CASSQDLELAGHNEQFF. This chain links TRBV4-3 with TRBJ2-1, with 9 bases lining up with TRBD2. CDR1 LGHNA and CDR2 YSLEER come from the germline V gene. V lost 0 bases to trimming and J lost 5 bases; unmatched junction nucleotides: 8. The CDR3 extends over 17 amino acids.

In DNA, the CDR3 is TGTGCCAGTAGTATCAGGTTAGCGGGGGGGCAAGATACGCAGTATTTT. Its protein is CASSIRLAGGQDTQYF. The chain combines TRBV19 with TRBJ2-3; TRBD2 aligns across 11 bases. The CDR3 runs to 16 residues. Per germline, CDR1 LNHDA and CDR2 SQIVND (reference sequence). V shed 3 bases and J 5 bases; nucleotides not matched to a gene: 7.

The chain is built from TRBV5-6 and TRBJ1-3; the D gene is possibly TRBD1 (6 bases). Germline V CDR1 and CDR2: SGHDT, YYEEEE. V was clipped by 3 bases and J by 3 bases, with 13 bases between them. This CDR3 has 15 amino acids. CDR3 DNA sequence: TGTGCCAGCAGCTGGGACAACGCCGGTGGAAACACCATATATTTT. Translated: CASSWDNAGGNTIYF.

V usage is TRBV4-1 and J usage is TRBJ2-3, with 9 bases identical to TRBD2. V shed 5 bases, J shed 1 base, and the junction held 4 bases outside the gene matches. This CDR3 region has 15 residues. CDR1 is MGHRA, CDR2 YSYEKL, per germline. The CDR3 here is CASSSRTSGTDTQYF. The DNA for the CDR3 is TGCGCCAGCAGCTCTCGGACTAGCGGCACAGATACGCAGTATTTT.

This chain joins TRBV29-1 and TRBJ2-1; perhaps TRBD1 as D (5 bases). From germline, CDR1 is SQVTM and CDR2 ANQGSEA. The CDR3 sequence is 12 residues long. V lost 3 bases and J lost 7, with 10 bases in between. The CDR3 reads CSVEEKGNEQFF. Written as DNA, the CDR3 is TGCAGCGTTGAGGAAAAGGGGAATGAGCAGTTCTTC.

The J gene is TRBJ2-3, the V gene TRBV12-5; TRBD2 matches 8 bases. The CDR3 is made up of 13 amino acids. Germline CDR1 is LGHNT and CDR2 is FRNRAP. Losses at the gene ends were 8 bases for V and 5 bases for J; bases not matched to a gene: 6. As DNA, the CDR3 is TGTGCTAGTCGCGGACTAGCTCTAGATACGCAGTATTTT. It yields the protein CASRGLALDTQYF. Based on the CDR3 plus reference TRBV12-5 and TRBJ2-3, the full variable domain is DARVTQTPRHKVTEMGQEVTMRCQPILGHNTVFWYRQTMMQGLELLAYFRNRAPLDDSGMPKDRFSAEMPDATLATLKIQPSEPRDSAVYFCASRGLALDTQYFGPGTRLTVL.

The CDR3 DNA reads as TGTGCCAGCAGCTTGCGGGACAGGGGTGACGAGCAGTACTTC. This gives the protein CASSLRDRGDEQYF. The chain has TRBV5-8 and TRBJ2-7, with 10 bases lining up with TRBD1. Unmatched junction bases numbered 3, after V lost 1 base and J lost 5 bases. The CDR3 is 14 residues long. The germline CDR1 and CDR2 sequences are SGHTS and YDEGEE.

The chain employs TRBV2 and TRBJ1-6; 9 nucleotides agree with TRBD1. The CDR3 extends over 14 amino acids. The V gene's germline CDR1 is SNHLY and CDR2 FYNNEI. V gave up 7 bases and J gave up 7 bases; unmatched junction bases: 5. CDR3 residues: CASTGTGKNSPLHF. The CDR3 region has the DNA TGTGCCAGCACCGGGACAGGGAAAAATTCACCCCTCCACTTT.

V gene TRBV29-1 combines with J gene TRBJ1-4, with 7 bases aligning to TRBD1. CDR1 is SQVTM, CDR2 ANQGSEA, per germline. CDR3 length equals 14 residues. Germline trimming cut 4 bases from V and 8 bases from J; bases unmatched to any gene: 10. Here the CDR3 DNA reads TGCAGCGTTGCAACCGGGACAGTGACAGAAAAACTGTTTTTT. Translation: CSVATGTVTEKLFF.

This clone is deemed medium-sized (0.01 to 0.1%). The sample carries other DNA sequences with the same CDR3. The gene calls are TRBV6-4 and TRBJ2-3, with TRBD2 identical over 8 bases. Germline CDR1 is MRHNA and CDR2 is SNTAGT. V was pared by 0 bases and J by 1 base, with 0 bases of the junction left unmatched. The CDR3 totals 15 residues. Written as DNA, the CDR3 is TGTGCCAGCAGTGACTCTAGCGGGGGCACAGATACGCAGTATTTT. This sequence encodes CASSDSSGGTDTQYF.

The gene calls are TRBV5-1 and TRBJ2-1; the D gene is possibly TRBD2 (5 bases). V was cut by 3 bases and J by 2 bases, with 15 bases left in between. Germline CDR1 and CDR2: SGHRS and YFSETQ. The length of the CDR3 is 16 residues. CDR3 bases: TGCGCCAGCAGCTCAAAACCGGGAAAAACCTACAATGAGCAGTTCTTC. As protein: CASSSKPGKTYNEQFF.

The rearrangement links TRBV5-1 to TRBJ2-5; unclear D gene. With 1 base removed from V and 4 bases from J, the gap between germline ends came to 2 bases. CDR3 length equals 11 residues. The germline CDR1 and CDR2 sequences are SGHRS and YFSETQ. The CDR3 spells CASSLLETQYF. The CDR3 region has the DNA TGCGCCAGCAGCTTGCTAGAGACCCAGTACTTC.

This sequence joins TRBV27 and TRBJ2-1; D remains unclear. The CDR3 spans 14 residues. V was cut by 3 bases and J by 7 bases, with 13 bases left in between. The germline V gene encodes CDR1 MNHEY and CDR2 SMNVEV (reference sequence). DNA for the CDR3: TGTGCCAGCAGTTTGCGGTGGGTACGTAATGAGCAGTTCTTC. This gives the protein CASSLRWVRNEQFF.